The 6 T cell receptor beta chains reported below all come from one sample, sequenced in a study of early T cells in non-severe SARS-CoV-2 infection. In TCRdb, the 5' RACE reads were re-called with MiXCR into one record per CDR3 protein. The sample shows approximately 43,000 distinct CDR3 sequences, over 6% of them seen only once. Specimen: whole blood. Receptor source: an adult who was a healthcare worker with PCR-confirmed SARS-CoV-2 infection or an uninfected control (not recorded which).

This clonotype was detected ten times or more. The CDR3, as DNA: TGTGCCAGCAGCCCCCGGACAGGGCTGAGCTACGAGCAGTACTTC. Residues: CASSPRTGLSYEQYF. V usage is TRBV3-1 and J usage is TRBJ2-7; TRBD1 matches 8 bases. The CDR3 has 15 amino acids. The J segment lost 3 bases and the V segment lost 4 bases, leaving 8 bases of the junction unmatched. Germline CDR1 and CDR2: LGHDT and YNNKEL (reference sequence).

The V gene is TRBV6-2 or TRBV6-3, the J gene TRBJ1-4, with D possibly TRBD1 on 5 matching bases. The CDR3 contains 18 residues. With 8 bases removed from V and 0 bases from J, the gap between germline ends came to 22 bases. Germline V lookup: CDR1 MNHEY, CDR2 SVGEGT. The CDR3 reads CASGDSGTAATTNEKLFF. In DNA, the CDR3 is TGTGCCAGCGGAGATTCGGGGACGGCCGCCACAACTAATGAAAAACTGTTTTTT.

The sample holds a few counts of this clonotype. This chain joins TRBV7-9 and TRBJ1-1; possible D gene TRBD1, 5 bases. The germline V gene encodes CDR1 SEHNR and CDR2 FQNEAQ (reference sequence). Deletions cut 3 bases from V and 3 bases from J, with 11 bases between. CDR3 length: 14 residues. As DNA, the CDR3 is TGTGCCAGCAGCTTGCAGGGTGTCTACACTGAAGCTTTCTTT. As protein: CASSLQGVYTEAFF.

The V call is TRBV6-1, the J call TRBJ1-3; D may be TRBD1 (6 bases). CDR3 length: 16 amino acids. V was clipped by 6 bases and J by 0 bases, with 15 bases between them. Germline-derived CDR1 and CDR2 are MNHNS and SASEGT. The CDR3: CASSPRGVFSGNTIYF. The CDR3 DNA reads TGTGCCAGCAGCCCGAGGGGGGTGTTCTCTGGAAACACCATATATTTT.

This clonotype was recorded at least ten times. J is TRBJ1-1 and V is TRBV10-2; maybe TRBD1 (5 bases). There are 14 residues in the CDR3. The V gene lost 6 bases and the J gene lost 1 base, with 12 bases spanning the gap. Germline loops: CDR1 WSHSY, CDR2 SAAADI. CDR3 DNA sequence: TGCGCCAGCAGACCGGGACCCTCGAACACTGAAGCTTTCTTT. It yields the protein CASRPGPSNTEAFF.

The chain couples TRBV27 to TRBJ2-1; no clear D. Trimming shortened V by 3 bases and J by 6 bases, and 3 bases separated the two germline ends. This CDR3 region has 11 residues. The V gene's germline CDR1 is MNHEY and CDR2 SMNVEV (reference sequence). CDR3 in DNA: TGTGCCAGCAGTTTCGCCAATGAGCAGTTCTTC. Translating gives CASSFANEQFF.